The T cell receptor (beta chain) described here comes from a study of OX40 agonist ivuxolimab in advanced cancers. Study-level findings and limits: Low levels of normalized T-cell clonal expansion also appeared in some nonresponders. Expanded peripheral T cell antigen specificity was not determined. Partly responding patients at 0.1-3.0 mg/kg showed some of the smallest clonal expansion.

The CDR3 consists of 14 residues. V was shortened by 2 bases and J by 7 bases, with 14 bases between the two germline ends. CDR1 is MNHNY, CDR2 SVGAGI, per germline (reference sequence). The method was immunoSEQ multiplex PCR; TCRdb's version includes in-frame clones alone and lacks a portion of them. The top ten clones hold around 1.1% of a sample with 60,000 to 80,000 clones, 70% to 85% of them seen once. Baseline was the first blood sampling point, followed by cycle 4 day 1 and cycle 7 day 1. To note about this clone: Its matching antigen is unknown.

The TCR sequence derives from an adult with an advanced solid tumor such as melanoma, head and neck, liver or kidney cancer. The chain carries TRBV6-6 and TRBJ1-1; D may be TRBD1 (5 bases). The specimen was CD4+ or CD8+ T cells sorted from blood, collected in a trial of the OX40 agonist ivuxolimab. CDR3: CASSYVREVGEAFF. The CDR3 DNA is TGTGCCAGCAGTTACGTCAGGGAGGTAGGTGAAGCTTTCTTT.